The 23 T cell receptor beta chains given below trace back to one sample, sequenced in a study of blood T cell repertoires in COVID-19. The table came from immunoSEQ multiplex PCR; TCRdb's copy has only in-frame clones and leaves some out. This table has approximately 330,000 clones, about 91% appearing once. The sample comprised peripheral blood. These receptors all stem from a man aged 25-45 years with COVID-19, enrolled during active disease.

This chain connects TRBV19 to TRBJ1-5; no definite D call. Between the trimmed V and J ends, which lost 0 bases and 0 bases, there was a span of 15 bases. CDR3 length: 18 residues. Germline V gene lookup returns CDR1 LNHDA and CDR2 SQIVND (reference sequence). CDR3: CASSIDLEGDSSNQPQHF. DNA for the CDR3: TGTGCCAGTAGTATAGATCTTGAGGGTGACTCTAGCAATCAGCCCCAGCATTTT. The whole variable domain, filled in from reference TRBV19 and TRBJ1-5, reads DGGITQSPKYLFRKEGQNVTLSCEQNLNHDAMYWYRQDPGQGLRLIYYSQIVNDFQKGDIAEGYSVSREKKESFPLTVTSAQKNPTAFYLCASSIDLEGDSSNQPQHFGDGTRLSIL.

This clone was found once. CDR3 in amino acids: CASSQVGTENYGYTF. CDR3 DNA sequence: TGCGCCAGCAGCCAAGTTGGGACAGAGAACTATGGCTACACCTTC. This chain joins TRBV4-1 and TRBJ1-2; TRBD1 matches at 7 bases. CDR3 length: 15 residues. The V gene's germline CDR1 is MGHRA and CDR2 YSYEKL. Germline trimming cut 1 base from V and 2 bases from J; bases unmatched to any gene: 4.

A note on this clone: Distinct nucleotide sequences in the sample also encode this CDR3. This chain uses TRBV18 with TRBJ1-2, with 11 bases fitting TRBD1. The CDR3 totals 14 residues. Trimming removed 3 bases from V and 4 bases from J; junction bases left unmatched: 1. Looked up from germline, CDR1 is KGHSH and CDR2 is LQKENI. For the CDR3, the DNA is TGTGCCAGCTCACCGGGACAGGGGGTCTATGGCTACACCTTC. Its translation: CASSPGQGVYGYTF.

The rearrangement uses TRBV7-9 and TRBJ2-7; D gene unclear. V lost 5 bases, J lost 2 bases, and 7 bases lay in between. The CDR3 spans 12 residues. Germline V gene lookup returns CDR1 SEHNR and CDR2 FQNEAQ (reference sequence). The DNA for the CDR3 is TGTGCCAGCAGCCACTTGACCTACGAGCAGTACTTC. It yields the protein CASSHLTYEQYF.

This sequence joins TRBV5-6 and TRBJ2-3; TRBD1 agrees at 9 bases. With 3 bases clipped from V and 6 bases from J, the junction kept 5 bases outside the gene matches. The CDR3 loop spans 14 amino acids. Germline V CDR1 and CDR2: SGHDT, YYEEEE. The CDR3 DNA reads TGTGCCAGCAGCTCCGGGACAGGGTATGATACGCAGTATTTT. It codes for CASSSGTGYDTQYF. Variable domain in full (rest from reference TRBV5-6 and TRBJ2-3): DAGVTQSPTHLIKTRGQQVTLRCSPKSGHDTVSWYQQALGQGPQFIFQYYEEEERQRGNFPDRFSGHQFPNYSSELNVNALLLGDSALYLCASSSGTGYDTQYFGPGTRLTVL.

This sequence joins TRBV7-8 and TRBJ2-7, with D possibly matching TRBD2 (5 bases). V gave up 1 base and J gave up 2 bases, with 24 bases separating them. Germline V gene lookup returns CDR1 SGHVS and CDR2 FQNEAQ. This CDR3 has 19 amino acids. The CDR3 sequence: CASSLGTLRVNGEPYEQYF. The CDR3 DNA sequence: TGTGCCAGCAGCTTAGGAACTTTGAGGGTCAACGGGGAGCCCTACGAGCAGTACTTC.

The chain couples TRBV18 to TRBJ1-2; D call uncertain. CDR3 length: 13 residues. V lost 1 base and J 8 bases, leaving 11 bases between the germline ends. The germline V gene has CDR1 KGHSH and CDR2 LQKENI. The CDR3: CASSPQTEVGYTF. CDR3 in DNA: TGTGCCAGCTCACCACAAACGGAGGTCGGCTACACCTTC.

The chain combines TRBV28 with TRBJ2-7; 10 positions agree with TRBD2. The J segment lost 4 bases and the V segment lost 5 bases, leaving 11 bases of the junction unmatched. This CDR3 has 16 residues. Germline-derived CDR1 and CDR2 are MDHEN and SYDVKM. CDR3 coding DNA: TGTGCCAGCAGTACCCCTCGGACTAGCGGCAGATACGAGCAGTACTTC. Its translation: CASSTPRTSGRYEQYF.

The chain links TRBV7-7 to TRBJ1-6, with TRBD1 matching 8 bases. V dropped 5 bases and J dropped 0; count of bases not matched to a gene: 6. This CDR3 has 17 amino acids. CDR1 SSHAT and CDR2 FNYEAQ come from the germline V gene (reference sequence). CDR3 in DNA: TGTGCCAGCAGCAAAAGGGACAGGAGCTCCTATAATTCACCCCTCCACTTT. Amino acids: CASSKRDRSSYNSPLHF.

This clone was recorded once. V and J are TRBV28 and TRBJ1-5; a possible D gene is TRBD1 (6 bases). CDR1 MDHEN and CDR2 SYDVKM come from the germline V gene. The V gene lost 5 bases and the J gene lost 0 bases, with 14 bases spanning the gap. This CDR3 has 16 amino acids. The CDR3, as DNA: TGTGCCAGCAGTCCACCCCAGGGGTATAGCAATCAGCCCCAGCATTTT. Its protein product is CASSPPQGYSNQPQHF.

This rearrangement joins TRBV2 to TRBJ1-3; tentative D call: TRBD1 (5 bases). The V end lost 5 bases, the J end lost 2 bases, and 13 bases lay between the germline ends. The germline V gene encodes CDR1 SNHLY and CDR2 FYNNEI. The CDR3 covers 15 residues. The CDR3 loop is CASSIVTVPGNTIYF. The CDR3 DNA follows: TGTGCCAGCAGTATAGTGACAGTTCCTGGAAACACCATATATTTT.

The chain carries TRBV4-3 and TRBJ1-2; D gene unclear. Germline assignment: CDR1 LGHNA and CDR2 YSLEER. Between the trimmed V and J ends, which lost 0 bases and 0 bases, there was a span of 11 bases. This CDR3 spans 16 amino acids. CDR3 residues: CASSQEVPTTNYGYTF. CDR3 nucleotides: TGCGCCAGCAGCCAAGAAGTCCCCACAACTAACTATGGCTACACCTTC.

CDR3 in DNA: TGTGCCATCAGTGAGCCCCCCCTCGGAGGGGAGCAGTACTTC. Its protein product is CAISEPPLGGEQYF. The chain has TRBV10-3 and TRBJ2-7; D possibly corresponds to TRBD2 (6 bases). Germline CDR1 and CDR2: ENHRY and SYGVKD. The V end was cut by 2 bases, the J end by 7 bases, with 15 bases between. This CDR3 contains 14 residues.

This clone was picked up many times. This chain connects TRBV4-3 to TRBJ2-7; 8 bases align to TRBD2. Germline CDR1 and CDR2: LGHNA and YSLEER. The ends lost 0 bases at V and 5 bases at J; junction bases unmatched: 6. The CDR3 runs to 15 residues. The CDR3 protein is CASSQELGGADEQYF. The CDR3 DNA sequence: TGCGCCAGCAGCCAAGAACTCGGGGGGGCCGACGAGCAGTACTTC.

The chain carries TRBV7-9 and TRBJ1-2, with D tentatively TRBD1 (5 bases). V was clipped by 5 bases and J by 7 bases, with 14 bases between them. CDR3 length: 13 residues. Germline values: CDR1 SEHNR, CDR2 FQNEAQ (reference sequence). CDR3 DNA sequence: TGTGCCAGCAGCCTGACACCAGGGTCTGGCTACACCTTC. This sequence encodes CASSLTPGSGYTF.

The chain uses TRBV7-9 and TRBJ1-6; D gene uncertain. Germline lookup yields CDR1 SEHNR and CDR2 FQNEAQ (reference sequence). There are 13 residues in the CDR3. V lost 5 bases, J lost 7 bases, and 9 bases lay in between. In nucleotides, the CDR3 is TGTGCCAGCAGCATTAGAGGAAATTCACCCCTCCACTTT. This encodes CASSIRGNSPLHF.

CDR3 amino acids: CASSFGDTGGDYEQYF. The CDR3 bases are TGTGCCAGCAGTTTTGGTGATACAGGGGGAGACTACGAGCAGTACTTC. V is TRBV27 and J is TRBJ2-7; TRBD1 agrees at 8 bases. The CDR3 totals 16 residues. CDR1 is MNHEY, CDR2 SMNVEV, per germline (reference sequence). V shed 3 bases, J shed 3 bases, and the junction held 10 bases outside the gene matches.

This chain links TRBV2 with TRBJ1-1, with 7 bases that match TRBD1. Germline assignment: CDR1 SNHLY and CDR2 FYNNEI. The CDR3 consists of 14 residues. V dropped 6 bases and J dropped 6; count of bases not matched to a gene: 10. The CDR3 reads CASRGTGDVSEAFF. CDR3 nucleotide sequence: TGTGCCAGCAGAGGTACAGGGGATGTTTCTGAAGCTTTCTTT.

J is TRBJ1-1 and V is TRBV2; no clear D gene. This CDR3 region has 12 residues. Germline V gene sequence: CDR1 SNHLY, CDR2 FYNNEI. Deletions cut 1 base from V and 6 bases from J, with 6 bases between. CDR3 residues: CASSEGQSEAFF. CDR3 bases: TGTGCCAGCAGTGAAGGGCAGTCTGAAGCTTTCTTT.

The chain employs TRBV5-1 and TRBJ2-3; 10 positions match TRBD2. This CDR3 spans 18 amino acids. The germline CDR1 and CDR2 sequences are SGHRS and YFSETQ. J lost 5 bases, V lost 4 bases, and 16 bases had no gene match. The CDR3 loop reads CASSLAGTSATRKDTQYF. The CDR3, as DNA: TGCGCCAGCAGCCTCGCCGGGACTAGCGCTACAAGGAAAGATACGCAGTATTTT.

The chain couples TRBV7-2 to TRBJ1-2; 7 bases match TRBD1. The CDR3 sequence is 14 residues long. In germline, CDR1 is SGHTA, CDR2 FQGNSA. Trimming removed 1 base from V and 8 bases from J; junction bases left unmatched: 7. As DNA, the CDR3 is TGTGCCAGCAGCTTAGGACAGGGAGGTCAGGGCTACACCTTC. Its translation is CASSLGQGGQGYTF.

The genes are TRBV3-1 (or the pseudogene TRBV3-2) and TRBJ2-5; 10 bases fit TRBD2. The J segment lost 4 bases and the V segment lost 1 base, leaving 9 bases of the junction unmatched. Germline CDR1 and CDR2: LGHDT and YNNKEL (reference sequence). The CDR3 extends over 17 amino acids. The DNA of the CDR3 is TGTGCCAGCAGCCAAGTACCCAGCGGGGGGGCTCGAGAGACCCAGTACTTC. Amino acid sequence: CASSQVPSGGARETQYF.

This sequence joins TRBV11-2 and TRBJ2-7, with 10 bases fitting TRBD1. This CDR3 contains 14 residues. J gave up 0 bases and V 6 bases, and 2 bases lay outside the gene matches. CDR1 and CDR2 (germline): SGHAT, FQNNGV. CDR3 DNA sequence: TGTGCCAGCAGACGGACAGGGGGCTCCTACGAGCAGTACTTC. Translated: CASRRTGGSYEQYF.